The 29 T cell receptor beta chains given below trace back to one sample, sequenced in a study of T cell responses to AZD1222 COVID-19 vaccine. Repertoires were generated with immunoSEQ multiplex PCR, while TCRdb's copy carries only in-frame clones and drops some. The table lists about 170,000 clones, 75% to 90% of them singletons. The sequenced sample was peripheral blood, obtained on day 0 of AZD1222 vaccination. The origin of the receptors is an adult in good health.

This chain joins TRBV7-3 and TRBJ1-3; D not resolved. Looked up from germline, CDR1 is SGHTA and CDR2 is FQGTGA. The CDR3 length is 13 residues. The V end lost 6 bases, the J end lost 4 bases, and 10 bases lay between the germline ends. In nucleotides, the CDR3 is TGTGCCAGCAGTCAGGAAAAAGGAAACACCATATATTTT. Residues: CASSQEKGNTIYF. The variable domain in full, completed from reference TRBV7-3 and TRBJ1-3, reads GAGVSQTPSNKVTEKGKYVELRCDPISGHTALYWYRQSLGQGPEFLIYFQGTGAADDSGLPNDRFFAVRPEGSVSTLKIQRTERGDSAVYLCASSQEKGNTIYFGEGSWLTVV.

A remark on this clone: At one end, the junction sequence differs from germline, possibly due to a read error. V is TRBV6-1 and J is TRBJ1-2, with D possibly matching TRBD1 (6 bases). Germline V CDR1 and CDR2: MNHNS, SASEGT. The CDR3 runs 12 residues. In DNA form, the CDR3 reads TGTGCCAGCGGTGACAGGAGCTATGGCTACACCTTC. Its protein product is CASGDRSYGYTF.

The genes are TRBV6-1 and TRBJ1-5, with D possibly matching TRBD1 (6 bases). CDR3 size: 15 residues. V lost 2 bases, J lost 6 bases, and 14 bases lay in between. The V gene's germline CDR1 is MNHNS and CDR2 SASEGT. The DNA for the CDR3 is TGTGCCAGCAGTGAAAAACAGGGCTATGGTCAGCCCCAGCATTTT. Protein product: CASSEKQGYGQPQHF.

This sequence joins TRBV7-2 and TRBJ2-7; the D is unclear. The CDR3 spans 12 residues. Germline CDR1 is SGHTA and CDR2 is FQGNSA. Deletions cut 0 bases from V and 3 bases from J, with 3 bases between. In nucleotides, the CDR3 is TGTGCCAGCAGCTTAGCGGACTACGAGCAGTACTTC. Translation: CASSLADYEQYF. The complete variable domain, with remaining parts taken from reference TRBV7-2 and TRBJ2-7, reads GAGVSQSPSNKVTEKGKDVELRCDPISGHTALYWYRQSLGQGLEFLIYFQGNSAPDKSGLPSDRFSAERTGGSVSTLTIQRTQQEDSAVYLCASSLADYEQYFGPGTRLTVT.

The J gene is TRBJ1-1, the V gene TRBV7-2; the match to TRBD1 covers 9 bases. V trimming: 5 bases; J trimming: 3 bases; junction bases outside the gene matches: 4. This CDR3 contains 14 residues. Germline V CDR1 and CDR2: SGHTA, FQGNSA. Written as DNA, the CDR3 is TGTGCCAGCAGCAAGGGACAGGGCCACACTGAAGCTTTCTTT. Residues: CASSKGQGHTEAFF.

This chain uses TRBV5-1 with TRBJ1-5; 8 positions agree with TRBD1. V gave up 0 bases and J gave up 4 bases; unmatched junction bases: 3. The length of the CDR3 is 15 residues. From germline, CDR1 is SGHRS and CDR2 YFSETQ. DNA for the CDR3: TGCGCCAGCAGCTTGGGTCAGGGGGCGAATCAGCCCCAGCATTTT. Protein product: CASSLGQGANQPQHF.

The CDR3 DNA follows: TGTGCCAGCAGCTTGGGACTAGCGGGGGGGCCGGATACGCAGTATTTT. This encodes CASSLGLAGGPDTQYF. The chain uses TRBV7-9 and TRBJ2-3; 16 nucleotides agree with TRBD2. The CDR3 covers 16 residues. After removal of 3 bases from V and 6 bases from J, the junction contained 3 bases not matched to a gene. Looked up from germline, CDR1 is SEHNR and CDR2 is FQNEAQ (reference sequence).

The chain combines TRBV6-2 or TRBV6-3 with TRBJ2-1, with 9 nucleotides matching TRBD2. CDR1 is MNHEY and CDR2 is SVGEGT in the germline V gene. The V and J ends lost 2 bases and 7 bases, in that order; junction bases with no gene match: 12. The CDR3 loop spans 17 amino acids. The CDR3 DNA reads as TGTGCCAGCAGTTACGTCGCGGGGGGGCCCCTTTCGAATGAGCAGTTCTTC. Translated: CASSYVAGGPLSNEQFF.

The CDR3 spells CASSYPIAGARNEQFF. The CDR3 region has the DNA TGTGCCAGCAGTTACCCTATAGCGGGGGCGAGGAATGAGCAGTTCTTC. The J gene is TRBJ2-1, the V gene TRBV6-5; 9 bases are shared with TRBD2. Trimming at V came to 2 bases and at J to 7 bases, leaving 9 bases not matched to a gene. The CDR3 loop spans 16 amino acids. Per the germline V gene, CDR1 is MNHEY and CDR2 is SVGAGI.

The V gene is TRBV2, the J gene TRBJ1-2; D remains ambiguous. Germline V lookup: CDR1 SNHLY, CDR2 FYNNEI. This CDR3 region has 13 residues. V lost 4 bases, J lost 2 bases, and 8 bases lay in between. CDR3 sequence reads: CASSASPNYGYTF. The CDR3 bases are TGTGCCAGCAGTGCCTCGCCCAACTATGGCTACACCTTC.

The chain uses TRBV9 and TRBJ2-5, with D unclear. The germline CDR1 and CDR2 sequences are SGDLS and YYNGEE. The CDR3 runs 14 residues. The ends were cut back, 0 bases at V and 2 bases at J, with 8 bases in the middle. CDR3 in amino acids: CASSVELEQETQYF. DNA for the CDR3: TGTGCCAGCAGCGTAGAGCTAGAACAAGAGACCCAGTACTTC.

V usage is TRBV2 and J usage is TRBJ2-1; D gene ambiguous. Trimming took 5 bases from V and 9 from J, leaving 14 bases between them. Germline CDR1 and CDR2: SNHLY and FYNNEI. The CDR3 contains 13 residues. The CDR3 DNA is TGTGCCAGCAGTACGGATCACGCCTCTGAGCAGTTCTTC. It yields the protein CASSTDHASEQFF.

This sequence joins TRBV28 and TRBJ1-5; TRBD1 agrees at 7 bases. Germline V gene lookup returns CDR1 MDHEN and CDR2 SYDVKM. With V trimmed by 2 bases and J by 7 bases, 11 bases remained unmatched. The CDR3 length is 16 residues. The CDR3 nucleotides are TGTGCCAGCAGTTTACCCCTGACAGGGTTAGACCAGCCCCAGCATTTT. Its protein product is CASSLPLTGLDQPQHF. Full variable domain (remainder filled in from reference TRBV28 and TRBJ1-5): DVKVTQSSRYLVKRTGEKVFLECVQDMDHENMFWYRQDPGLGLRLIYFSYDVKMKEKGDIPEGYSVSREKKERFSLILESASTNQTSMYLCASSLPLTGLDQPQHFGDGTRLSIL.

This chain links TRBV6-5 with TRBJ1-5; D gene unclear. This CDR3 contains 13 residues. Germline assignment: CDR1 MNHEY and CDR2 SVGAGI. The V end was cut by 6 bases, the J end by 5 bases, with 11 bases between. CDR3 protein: CASSPVWDQPQHF. CDR3 DNA: TGTGCCAGCAGCCCAGTATGGGATCAGCCCCAGCATTTT.

V and J are TRBV19 and TRBJ1-2; D is unclear. The CDR3 has 13 amino acids. The V end was cut by 9 bases, the J end by 1 base, with 12 bases between. The V gene's germline CDR1 is LNHDA and CDR2 SQIVND (reference sequence). The CDR3 loop reads CASSPDGNYGYTF. CDR3 bases: TGTGCCAGCTCTCCGGACGGTAACTATGGCTACACCTTC.

The J gene is TRBJ2-3, the V gene TRBV28; D might be TRBD2 (6 bases). The CDR3 is made up of 15 amino acids. The V gene lost 8 bases and the J gene lost 0 bases, with 15 bases spanning the gap. Germline V gene lookup returns CDR1 MDHEN and CDR2 SYDVKM. The CDR3, as DNA: TGTGCCAGCTGTCCATGGGGGACTAGCACAGATACGCAGTATTTT. As protein: CASCPWGTSTDTQYF.

The rearrangement uses TRBV7-9 and TRBJ2-2, with D perhaps matching TRBD1 or TRBD2 (5 bases each). Per germline, CDR1 SEHNR and CDR2 FQNEAQ (reference sequence). The CDR3 is made up of 13 amino acids. V dropped 5 bases and J dropped 5 bases, with 9 bases sitting between them. The CDR3 loop reads CASSPEGTGELFF. The CDR3 DNA is TGTGCCAGCAGCCCAGAGGGGACCGGGGAGCTGTTTTTT.

CDR3 sequence: CASSQDQNVWDTPSTDTQYF. The CDR3 DNA reads TGCGCCAGCAGCCAAGATCAGAACGTTTGGGACACCCCTAGCACAGATACGCAGTATTTT. The chain uses TRBV4-1 and TRBJ2-3; the D gene is possibly TRBD1 (6 bases). Between the trimmed V and J ends, which lost 0 bases and 0 bases, there was a span of 22 bases. In germline, CDR1 is MGHRA, CDR2 YSYEKL. CDR3 length equals 20 residues.

In this sample, this clone turned up a few times. The V and J genes are TRBV7-9 and TRBJ2-7; 9 positions match TRBD2. The V segment lost 0 bases and the J segment 3 bases; nucleotides outside the gene matches: 12. The CDR3 extends over 18 amino acids. Germline V gene lookup returns CDR1 SEHNR and CDR2 FQNEAQ (reference sequence). For the CDR3, the DNA is TGTGCCAGCAGCTTAGCTAGTAGCCTAGCGGGGATTTTCTACGAGCAGTACTTC. Amino acids: CASSLASSLAGIFYEQYF.

The rearrangement joins TRBV9 to TRBJ2-5; D assignment may be TRBD1 or TRBD2 (5 bases each). Deletions cut 2 bases from V and 2 bases from J, with 19 bases between. The germline V gene encodes CDR1 SGDLS and CDR2 YYNGEE. This CDR3 region has 17 residues. CDR3 bases: TGTGCCAGCAGCGTCGATTTGGGACGGCGTTCTCAAGAGACCCAGTACTTC. It yields the protein CASSVDLGRRSQETQYF.

The chain recombines TRBV27 with TRBJ2-3; 12 bases match TRBD2. The CDR3 has 17 amino acids. V shed 6 bases, J shed 7 bases, and the junction held 14 bases outside the gene matches. The germline CDR1 and CDR2 sequences are MNHEY and SMNVEV (reference sequence). CDR3 region: CASSSRTSGVLGHTQYF. The CDR3 DNA sequence: TGTGCCAGCAGCTCACGGACTAGCGGGGTCCTAGGCCATACGCAGTATTTT.

CDR3 sequence (DNA): TGTGCCAGCAGTTTCGAGGGCTCTGGGGCCAACGTCCTGACTTTC. As protein: CASSFEGSGANVLTF. The chain is built from TRBV6-5 and TRBJ2-6; possible D gene TRBD2, 5 bases. Germline V gene sequence: CDR1 MNHEY, CDR2 SVGAGI. V lost 4 bases, J lost 0 bases, and 7 bases lay in between. The length of the CDR3 is 15 residues.

This chain connects TRBV5-1 to TRBJ2-1, with TRBD2 matching over 10 bases. CDR3 length equals 15 residues. CDR1 is SGHRS, CDR2 YFSETQ, per germline. V dropped 4 bases and J dropped 6; count of bases not matched to a gene: 7. This chain's CDR3 is CASSVSGGAVNEQFF. The CDR3 DNA reads as TGCGCCAGCAGCGTAAGCGGGGGGGCGGTCAATGAGCAGTTCTTC.

A single count supports this clone. V and J are TRBV9 and TRBJ2-1, with 9 bases aligning to TRBD2. Looked up from germline, CDR1 is SGDLS and CDR2 is YYNGEE. The V segment lost 6 bases and the J segment 3 bases; nucleotides outside the gene matches: 10. The CDR3 consists of 16 residues. The CDR3 reads CASTPTGGGDYNEQFF. The CDR3 nucleotides read TGTGCCAGCACCCCGACCGGCGGGGGGGACTACAATGAGCAGTTCTTC.

The chain couples TRBV6-5 to TRBJ2-1; 8 bases align to TRBD2. Looked up from germline, CDR1 is MNHEY and CDR2 is SVGAGI. This CDR3 spans 16 amino acids. J was trimmed by 2 bases and V by 0 bases; bases with no gene match: 3. In DNA form, the CDR3 reads TGTGCCAGCAGTTACTCTATTAGCGGGACCTACAATGAGCAGTTCTTC. Its translation: CASSYSISGTYNEQFF.

The CDR3 coding sequence is TGTGCCAGCAGTTACGCAGGGGGCCTTAACGCTGAAGCTTTCTTT. Its translation is CASSYAGGLNAEAFF. V gene TRBV6-5 combines with J gene TRBJ1-1; 8 nucleotides align to TRBD1. The ends lost 2 bases at V and 6 bases at J; junction bases unmatched: 8. CDR1 is MNHEY, CDR2 SVGAGI, per germline. The CDR3 covers 15 residues.

The chain is built from TRBV6-1 and TRBJ2-7; D is uncertain. V shed 3 bases and J shed 6 bases, with 3 bases lying between them. Looked up from germline, CDR1 is MNHNS and CDR2 is SASEGT. This CDR3 is built from 10 residues. The CDR3 reads CASSEFEQYF. The CDR3 DNA sequence: TGTGCCAGCAGTGAGTTCGAGCAGTACTTC.

This chain uses TRBV30 with TRBJ1-5; D ambiguous. CDR1 is GTSNPN, CDR2 SVGIG, per germline (reference sequence). V lost 2 bases and J 15 bases, leaving 17 bases between the germline ends. The CDR3 consists of 12 residues. CDR3 sequence reads: CAWSRGDGYGHF. DNA for the CDR3: TGTGCCTGGAGTCGAGGAGACGGTTATGGGCATTTT.

Remarks on this clone: Germline is not matched at one junction end, which may reflect a read error. Here the CDR3 reads CASSITGTGTYGYTF. CDR3 sequence (DNA): TGTGCCAGCAGCATAACCGGGACAGGGACCTATGGCTACACCTTC. The chain carries TRBV7-3 and TRBJ1-2; 9 positions agree with TRBD1. From germline, CDR1 is SGHTA and CDR2 FQGTGA. This CDR3 contains 15 residues.